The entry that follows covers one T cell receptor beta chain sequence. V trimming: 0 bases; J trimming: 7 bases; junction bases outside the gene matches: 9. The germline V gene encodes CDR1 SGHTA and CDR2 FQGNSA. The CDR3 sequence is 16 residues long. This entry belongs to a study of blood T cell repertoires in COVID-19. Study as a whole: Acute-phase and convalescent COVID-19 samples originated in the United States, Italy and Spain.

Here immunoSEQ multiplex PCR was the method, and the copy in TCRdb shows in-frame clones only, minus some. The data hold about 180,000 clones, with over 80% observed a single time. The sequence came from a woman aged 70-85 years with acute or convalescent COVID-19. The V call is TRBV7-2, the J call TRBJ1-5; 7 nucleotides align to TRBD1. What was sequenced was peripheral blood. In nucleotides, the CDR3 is TGTGCCAGCAGCTTAGCGTATTCAACAGGGGAGCAGCCCCAGCATTTT. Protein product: CASSLAYSTGEQPQHF.